These 6 T cell receptor beta chains originate from one sample sequenced in a study of T-cell memory formation after mild COVID-19. Each CDR3 protein is one row after TCRdb ran MiXCR on the 5' RACE reads. The sample shows 470,000 or so distinct CDR3 sequences, around a sixth of them seen only once. Specimen: PBMCs or a T cell subset sorted from them (not recorded which). The receptor set was obtained from an adult woman who had mild COVID-19 (a few samples of this study predate the infection). Cell type and time point are not known.

This chain joins TRBV9 and TRBJ2-7; unclear D gene. Trimming left V 0 bases short and J 7 bases short, with 14 bases between. The germline V gene has CDR1 SGDLS and CDR2 YYNGEE. The CDR3 runs 14 residues. CDR3 in amino acids: CASSVDGSSPEQYF. The CDR3, as DNA: TGTGCCAGCAGCGTAGACGGATCCTCTCCTGAGCAGTACTTC.

The chain joins TRBV9 to TRBJ2-1; 8 bases fit TRBD2. Germline V gene sequence: CDR1 SGDLS, CDR2 YYNGEE. The CDR3 loop spans 17 amino acids. V shed 0 bases, J shed 2 bases, and the junction held 7 bases outside the gene matches. The CDR3 spells CASSVAPGGGTYNEQFF. The CDR3 nucleotides read TGTGCCAGCAGCGTAGCTCCCGGGGGGGGGACCTACAATGAGCAGTTCTTC.

This clonotype was detected only a few times. This chain connects TRBV20-1 to TRBJ1-4; no clear D. The CDR3 spans 9 residues. The V end lost 6 bases, the J end lost 13 bases, and 9 bases lay between the germline ends. Germline CDR1 is DFQATT and CDR2 is SNEGSKA (reference sequence). CDR3 coding DNA: TGCAGTGCAGGAAGTGGACTGTTTTTT. As protein: CSAGSGLFF.

V usage is TRBV27 and J usage is TRBJ2-1, with D perhaps matching TRBD2 (6 bases). Germline V gene sequence: CDR1 MNHEY, CDR2 SMNVEV (reference sequence). Trimming stripped 10 bases from V and 2 bases from J, with 12 bases between. The CDR3 runs to 13 residues. CDR3 in amino acids: CATRAGTYNEQFF. CDR3 DNA sequence: TGTGCCACCCGGGCGGGAACCTACAATGAGCAGTTCTTC.

This chain uses TRBV5-1 with TRBJ1-1; 9 positions match TRBD1. Trimming cost V 4 bases and J 7 bases; bases outside gene matches: 11. The CDR3 runs 15 residues. Germline CDR1 reads SGHRS; CDR2 reads YFSETQ. The CDR3 sequence: CASSGGQGLDIEAFF. CDR3 sequence (DNA): TGCGCCAGCAGCGGAGGACAGGGGCTCGACATTGAAGCTTTCTTT.

This clonotype was seen ten or more times. The V and J genes are TRBV13 and TRBJ2-7; the match to TRBD2 covers 8 bases. J lost 2 bases, V lost 3 bases, and 6 bases had no gene match. Germline V gives CDR1 PRHDT, CDR2 FYEKMQ (reference sequence). The CDR3 has 15 amino acids. The DNA for the CDR3 is TGTGCCAGCAGCTTCGGTCAGACTAGCGCCTACGAGCAGTACTTC. Translating gives CASSFGQTSAYEQYF. The variable domain in full, completed from reference TRBV13 and TRBJ2-7, reads AAGVIQSPRHLIKEKRETATLKCYPIPRHDTVYWYQQGPGQDPQFLISFYEKMQSDKGSIPDRFSAQQFSDYHSELNMSSLELGDSALYFCASSFGQTSAYEQYFGPGTRLTVT.